This paragraph covers one T cell receptor beta chain sequence. There is no known antigen for this receptor. Nothing much larger sits one base from this clone, and base qualities are not available. Collaborating institutions collected whole blood in K2EDTA tubes following their own protocols. For TCRbeta analysis, collaborators shipped samples in one of three forms: frozen whole blood, isolated PBMCs, or DNA extracted from either of those sample types. The immunoSEQ Assay, a bias-controlled multiplex PCR, was used to amplify TCRbeta CDR3 regions from genomic DNA. Per the source publication's procedure: Within the assay, amplification of reference gene primers was used to estimate how many nucleated cells each sample contained. To quantify the absolute abundance of each unique TCRbeta CDR3 rearrangement, sequence reads were collapsed and filtered. For each sample, productive Simpson clonality was calculated as the square root of Simpson's diversity index over productive rearrangements. TCRdb retrieved this table from immuneACCESS and kept in-frame rearrangements only. Not all clones are present; in checked studies, unresolved V genes account for under half, and no reason is known for the remainder. That table is the source of V, J and clone size, and D and trimming were worked out from the DNA. This sample gives roughly 54,000 clones in total; around four fifths of them show up just once. The ten largest clones capture approximately 2.6% of the sample.

Cut back by 6 bases and 6 bases, the V and J ends lie 12 bases apart. According to the germline V gene, CDR1 reads SGHVS and CDR2 reads FQNEAQ. CDR3 length: 13 amino acids, cysteine to phenylalanine. The retained sequence is limited to the CDR3, 39 bases, with the frame set at the first base. The data belong to a study of blood T cell repertoires in COVID-19 (dated by TCRdb to about 2020). Broadly, across the study: Samples covering the acute and convalescent phases of COVID-19 were provided by collaborators in the United States, Italy and Spain. The dataset comprised deeply sampled blood TCRbeta repertoires from subjects exposed to, actively infected with, or recovered from COVID-19. The repertoires were released in a freely available public database meant as a resource for research on the immune response to SARS-CoV-2. The samples were drawn from the first 160 participants of the ongoing ImmuneRACE study and from over 950 subjects provided by 6 global collaborators. A de-identified subject ID, COVID-19 status, age in years and sex were almost always included in the sample metadata. The prospective study material was composed of cDNA or gDNA derived from T cells, B-cell-depleted T cells, or PBMCs. Where available, HLA class I and class II types were taken from metadata supplied by the sample provider and were not determined by assay-based typing. Here is what the overall study found, with its caveats: The amount of clinical and demographic metadata varied by source and participant and was provided uncurated.

The rearrangement joined TRBV7-8 to TRBJ2-1; D gene: possibly TRBD1, on 6 matching bases. The sample consisted of peripheral blood. This TCR was recovered from a middle-aged man with acute or convalescent COVID-19. The DNA reads as follows: TGTGCCAGCAGGCGAAGAGGGGGCAATGAGCAGTTCTTC. Its translation is CASRRRGGNEQFF.